One and the same sample provided the 14 T cell receptor beta chains below, sequenced in a study of sequential checkpoint blockade in melanoma. Data came from immunoSEQ multiplex PCR; TCRdb stores just in-frame clones and leaves some out. The sample carries 9,500 to 15,000 clones, roughly four fifths recorded once. Treatment here: randomized to nivolumab then ipilimumab (arm A) or the reverse (arm B). Specimen: CD8+ T cells sorted from blood (inferred from file names), collected from a patient given nivolumab and ipilimumab in sequence. These receptors came from a human donor with melanoma.

The rearrangement joins TRBV4-1 to TRBJ2-7; 7 bases are shared with TRBD2. The CDR3 is made up of 15 amino acids. Germline V CDR1 and CDR2: MGHRA, YSYEKL. The J segment lost 3 bases and the V segment lost 0 bases, leaving 5 bases of the junction unmatched. The CDR3 here is CASSQDGEGNYEQYF. CDR3 bases: TGCGCCAGCAGCCAAGATGGGGAGGGTAACTACGAGCAGTACTTC.

CDR3 sequence: CASSEQVYSGANVLTF. The CDR3, as DNA: TGTGCCAGCAGTGAACAGGTCTACTCTGGGGCCAACGTCCTGACTTTC. The V gene is TRBV25-1, the J gene TRBJ2-6; D not certain. Per the germline V gene, CDR1 is MGHDK and CDR2 is SYGVNS. Trimming removed 2 bases from V and 0 bases from J, with 8 bases in between. The length of the CDR3 is 16 residues.

This chain joins TRBV5-1 and TRBJ2-7; 9 nucleotides align to TRBD2. CDR1 is SGHRS, CDR2 YFSETQ, per germline. With 0 bases clipped from V and 7 bases from J, the junction kept 11 bases outside the gene matches. The CDR3 is made up of 16 amino acids. In DNA, the CDR3 is TGCGCCAGCAGCTTGGGGACTAGCGAGGGAATTGGGGAGCAGTACTTC. Protein: CASSLGTSEGIGEQYF.

This chain joins TRBV16 and TRBJ2-1; 12 bases are a match to TRBD1. Trimming cost V 4 bases and J 9 bases; bases outside gene matches: 7. CDR3 length: 15 residues. CDR1 KGHSY and CDR2 FQNENV come from the germline V gene. CDR3 residues: CASSPRDRGLFEQFF. In nucleotides, the CDR3 is TGTGCCAGCAGCCCCCGGGACAGGGGGCTCTTTGAGCAGTTCTTC.

V is TRBV6-6 and J is TRBJ2-4; 8 positions match TRBD1. Unmatched junction bases numbered 3, after V lost 5 bases and J lost 6 bases. Germline V lookup: CDR1 MNHNY, CDR2 SVGAGI (reference sequence). The length of the CDR3 is 13 residues. The DNA of the CDR3 is TGTGCCAGCAGTACTGGACAGGGAAACATTCAGTACTTC. It translates to CASSTGQGNIQYF.

This chain uses TRBV9 with TRBJ1-1, with a tentative D call TRBD1 (5 bases). V shed 0 bases and J shed 3 bases, with 12 bases lying between them. The germline V gene encodes CDR1 SGDLS and CDR2 YYNGEE. This CDR3 is 15 amino acids long. CDR3 DNA sequence: TGTGCCAGCAGCGTAGGTCCAACGGGGGACACTGAAGCTTTCTTT. This gives the protein CASSVGPTGDTEAFF.

V is TRBV7-6 and J is TRBJ1-3, with 7 bases matching TRBD1. Germline CDR1 SGHVS, CDR2 FNYEAQ. The CDR3 is 16 residues long. V shed 1 base, J shed 3 bases, and the junction held 6 bases outside the gene matches. The CDR3 region is CASSLGTGVFGNTIYF. The CDR3 DNA is TGTGCCAGCAGCTTAGGGACAGGCGTATTTGGAAACACCATATATTTT.

The chain employs TRBV2 and TRBJ1-5, with TRBD1 matching over 9 bases. The CDR3 has 23 amino acids. V shed 7 bases, J shed 1 base, and the junction held 29 bases outside the gene matches. Germline loops: CDR1 SNHLY, CDR2 FYNNEI. The CDR3 sequence is CASTSGTGTSTGPGRGSNQPQHF. The CDR3 nucleotides are TGTGCCAGCACCTCCGGGACAGGGACTTCAACCGGCCCGGGAAGGGGGAGCAATCAGCCCCAGCATTTT.

The rearrangement joins TRBV4-1 to TRBJ1-6, with TRBD1 matching 8 bases. V lost 4 bases to trimming and J lost 3 bases; unmatched junction nucleotides: 5. CDR3 size: 16 residues. Looked up from germline, CDR1 is MGHRA and CDR2 is YSYEKL. The CDR3 sequence: CASSPTGEVYNSPLHF. CDR3 DNA: TGCGCCAGCAGCCCGACAGGGGAGGTCTATAATTCACCCCTCCACTTT.

The chain uses TRBV5-4 and TRBJ2-7; a weak D match, TRBD2 (5 bases). V lost 0 bases, J lost 1 base, and 11 bases lay in between. The germline gives CDR1 SGHNT, CDR2 YYREEE (reference sequence). This CDR3 contains 15 residues. For the CDR3, the DNA is TGTGCCAGCAGCTTGGGCGGGCCGCCTTCCTACGAGCAGTACTTC. Translated, it gives CASSLGGPPSYEQYF.

The rearrangement uses TRBV27 and TRBJ1-5, with D perhaps TRBD1 (6 bases). The CDR3 has 15 residues. V was cut by 1 base and J by 1 base, with 8 bases left in between. CDR1 MNHEY and CDR2 SMNVEV come from the germline V gene (reference sequence). The DNA of the CDR3 is TGTGCCAGCAGTTTATGGGGGGGCAGCAATCAGCCCCAGCATTTT. It translates to CASSLWGGSNQPQHF.

This chain uses TRBV27 with TRBJ2-3; a possible D gene is TRBD2 (6 bases). Germline V gene data show CDR1 as MNHEY and CDR2 as SMNVEV (reference sequence). The V end lost 2 bases, the J end lost 4 bases, and 10 bases lay between the germline ends. This CDR3 region has 14 residues. CDR3: CASSLLGGADTQYF. Written as DNA, the CDR3 is TGTGCCAGCAGTTTACTGGGGGGTGCAGATACGCAGTATTTT.

The V call is TRBV5-1, the J call TRBJ2-7, with 11 positions matching TRBD2. After removal of 2 bases from V and 3 bases from J, the junction contained 1 base not matched to a gene. Germline assignment: CDR1 SGHRS and CDR2 YFSETQ. This CDR3 contains 14 residues. The CDR3 sequence: CASSLLAGDYEQYF. The CDR3 DNA reads TGCGCCAGCAGCTTACTAGCGGGAGACTACGAGCAGTACTTC. Supplemented by reference TRBV5-1 and TRBJ2-7, the full variable domain reads KAGVTQTPRYLIKTRGQQVTLSCSPISGHRSVSWYQQTPGQGLQFLFEYFSETQRNKGNFPGRFSGRQFSNSRSEMNVSTLELGDSALYLCASSLLAGDYEQYFGPGTRLTVT.

This sequence joins TRBV2 and TRBJ2-2; the D gene is possibly TRBD2 (5 bases). Germline V gene lookup returns CDR1 SNHLY and CDR2 FYNNEI. Trimming took 5 bases from V and 7 from J, leaving 14 bases between them. This CDR3 has 14 amino acids. The CDR3 sequence is CASSTPHRGGELFF. The CDR3 nucleotides are TGTGCCAGCAGTACCCCCCACCGGGGCGGGGAGCTGTTTTTT. The full variable domain, completed using reference TRBV2 and TRBJ2-2, is EPEVTQTPSHQVTQMGQEVILRCVPISNHLYFYWYRQILGQKVEFLVSFYNNEISEKSEIFDDQFSVERPDGSNFTLKIRSTKLEDSAMYFCASSTPHRGGELFFGEGSRLTVL.